The present TCR beta chain was sequenced within a study of beta chain features in type 1 diabetes. As every portion of the isolated RNA was reverse transcribed, the sequencing read expressed TCRB transcripts. The method was immunoSEQ multiplex PCR; TCRdb's version includes in-frame clones alone and lacks a portion of them. The sample has some 350,000 clones, less than 15% seen once. Overall study findings and caveats: For Type 1 diabetes patients, all four CD4+ subsets carried TCRB CDR3s that were moderately but significantly shorter. Patients with type 1 diabetes showed fewer VDJ junction insertions and more deletions.

A few counts support this clone. Its antigen is currently unknown. The germline V gene encodes CDR1 SEHNR and CDR2 FQNEAQ (reference sequence). V gave up 5 bases and J gave up 7 bases; unmatched junction bases: 8. The CDR3 loop spans 13 amino acids. The material sequenced was naive CD4+ T cells from blood. The rearrangement uses TRBV7-9 and TRBJ2-7, with 7 positions matching TRBD2. The source is a woman between 18 and 30 years old with type 1 diabetes. The CDR3 sequence: CASSPGGLREQYV. The CDR3 DNA follows: TGTGCCAGCAGCCCGGGGGGACTAAGGGAGCAGTACGTC.